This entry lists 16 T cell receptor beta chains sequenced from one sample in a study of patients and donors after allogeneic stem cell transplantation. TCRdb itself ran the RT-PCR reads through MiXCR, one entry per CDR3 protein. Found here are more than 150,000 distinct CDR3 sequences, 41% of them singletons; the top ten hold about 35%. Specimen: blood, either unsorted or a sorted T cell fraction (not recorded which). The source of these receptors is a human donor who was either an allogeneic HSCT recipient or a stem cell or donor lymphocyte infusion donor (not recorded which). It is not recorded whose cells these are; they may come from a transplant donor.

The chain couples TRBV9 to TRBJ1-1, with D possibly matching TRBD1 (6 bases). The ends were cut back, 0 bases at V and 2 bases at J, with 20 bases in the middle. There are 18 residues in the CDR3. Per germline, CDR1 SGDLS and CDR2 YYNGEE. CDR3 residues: CASSVGPTGADPNTEAFF. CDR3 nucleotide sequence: TGTGCCAGCAGCGTAGGACCGACGGGGGCGGACCCCAACACTGAAGCTTTCTTT.

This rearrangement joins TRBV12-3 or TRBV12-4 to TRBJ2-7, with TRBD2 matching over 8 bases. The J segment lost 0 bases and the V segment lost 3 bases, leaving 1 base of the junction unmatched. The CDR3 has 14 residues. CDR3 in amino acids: CASSFREGSYEQYF. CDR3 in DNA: TGTGCCAGCAGTTTTCGGGAGGGCTCCTACGAGCAGTACTTC.

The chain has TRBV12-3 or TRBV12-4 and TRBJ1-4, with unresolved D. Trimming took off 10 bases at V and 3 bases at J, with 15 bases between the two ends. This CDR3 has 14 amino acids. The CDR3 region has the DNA TGTGCCACCTCGGAGAACCCCCCTAATGAAAAACTGTTTTTT. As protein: CATSENPPNEKLFF.

The CDR3 coding sequence is TGTGCCAGCAGCCAAGATACAGGGGGCGTTCAGCCCCAGCATTTT. This codes for CASSQDTGGVQPQHF. This sequence joins TRBV4-2 and TRBJ1-5, with 9 bases identical to TRBD1. The CDR3 extends over 15 amino acids. V shed 0 bases, J shed 6 bases, and the junction held 3 bases outside the gene matches. Looked up from germline, CDR1 is LGHNA and CDR2 is YNFKEQ.

Here the CDR3 reads CASSFPGPPYEQYF. The CDR3, as DNA: TGCGCCAGCAGCTTTCCCGGGCCTCCCTACGAGCAGTACTTC. The chain uses TRBV5-1 and TRBJ2-7; the D is unclear. In germline, CDR1 is SGHRS, CDR2 YFSETQ. This CDR3 comprises 14 residues. With 2 bases removed from V and 2 bases from J, the gap between germline ends came to 11 bases.

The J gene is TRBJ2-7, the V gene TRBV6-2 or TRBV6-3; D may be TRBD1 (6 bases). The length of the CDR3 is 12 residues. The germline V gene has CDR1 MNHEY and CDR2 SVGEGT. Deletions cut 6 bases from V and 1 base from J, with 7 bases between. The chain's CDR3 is CASRTGSYEQYF. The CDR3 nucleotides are TGTGCCAGCAGAACAGGGTCCTACGAGCAGTACTTC.

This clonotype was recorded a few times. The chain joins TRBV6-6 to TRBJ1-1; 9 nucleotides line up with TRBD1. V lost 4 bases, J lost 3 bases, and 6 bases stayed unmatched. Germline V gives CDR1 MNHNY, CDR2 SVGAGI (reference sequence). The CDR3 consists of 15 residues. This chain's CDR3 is CASSSRTGVDTEAFF. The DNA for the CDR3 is TGTGCCAGCAGTTCCAGGACAGGGGTGGACACTGAAGCTTTCTTT.

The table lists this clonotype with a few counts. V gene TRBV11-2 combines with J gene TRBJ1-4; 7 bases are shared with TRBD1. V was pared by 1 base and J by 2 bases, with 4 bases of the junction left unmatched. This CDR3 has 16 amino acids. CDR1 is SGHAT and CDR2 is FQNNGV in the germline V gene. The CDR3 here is CASSLGDSGTNEKLFF. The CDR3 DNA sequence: TGTGCCAGCAGCTTAGGGGACAGCGGCACTAATGAAAAACTGTTTTTT.

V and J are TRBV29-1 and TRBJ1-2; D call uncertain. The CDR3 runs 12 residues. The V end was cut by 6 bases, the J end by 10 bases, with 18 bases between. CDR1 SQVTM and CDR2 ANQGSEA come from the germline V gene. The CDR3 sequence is CSVDQVGNSYTF. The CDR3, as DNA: TGCAGCGTGGATCAGGTTGGCAACTCCTACACCTTC.

The CDR3 sequence is CASSRKPGQLPYEQYF. DNA for the CDR3: TGCGCCAGCAGCCGAAAACCCGGACAGCTCCCCTACGAGCAGTACTTC. V gene TRBV4-3 combines with J gene TRBJ2-7, with a tentative D call TRBD1 (6 bases). This CDR3 is 16 amino acids long. CDR1 and CDR2 from the germline V gene are LGHNA and YSLEER. The germline V and J ends were trimmed by 4 bases and 2 bases, with 18 bases remaining between them.

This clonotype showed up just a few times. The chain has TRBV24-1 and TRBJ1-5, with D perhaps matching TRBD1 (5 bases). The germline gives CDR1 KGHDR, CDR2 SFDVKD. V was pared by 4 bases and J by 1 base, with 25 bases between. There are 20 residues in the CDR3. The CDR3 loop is CATSDASPAPGSNSNQPQHF. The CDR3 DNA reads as TGTGCCACCAGTGACGCTAGCCCCGCCCCAGGGAGTAACAGCAATCAGCCCCAGCATTTT.

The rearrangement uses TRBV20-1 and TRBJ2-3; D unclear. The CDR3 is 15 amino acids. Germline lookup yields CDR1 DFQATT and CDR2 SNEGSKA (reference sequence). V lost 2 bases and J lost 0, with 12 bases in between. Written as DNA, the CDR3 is TGCAGTGCTAGATACCGGGCCTTTAGCACAGATACGCAGTATTTT. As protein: CSARYRAFSTDTQYF.

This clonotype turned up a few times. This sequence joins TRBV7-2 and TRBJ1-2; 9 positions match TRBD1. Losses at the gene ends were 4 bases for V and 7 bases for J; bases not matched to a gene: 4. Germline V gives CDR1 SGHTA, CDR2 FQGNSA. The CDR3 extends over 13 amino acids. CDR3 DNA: TGTGCCAGCAGCTCCGGGACAGGGCTTGGCTACACCTTC. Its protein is CASSSGTGLGYTF.

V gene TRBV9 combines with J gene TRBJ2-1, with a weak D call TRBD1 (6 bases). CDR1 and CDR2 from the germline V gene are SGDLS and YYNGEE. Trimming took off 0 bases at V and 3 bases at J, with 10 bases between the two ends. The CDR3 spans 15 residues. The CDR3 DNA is TGTGCCAGCAGCGTAGAAGGGGGAAGCTACAATGAGCAGTTCTTC. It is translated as CASSVEGGSYNEQFF.

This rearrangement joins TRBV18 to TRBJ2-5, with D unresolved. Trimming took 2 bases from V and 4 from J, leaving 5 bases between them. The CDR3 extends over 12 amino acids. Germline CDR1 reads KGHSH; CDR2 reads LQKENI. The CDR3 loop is CASSPVSETQYF. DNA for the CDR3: TGTGCCAGCTCACCAGTTTCAGAGACCCAGTACTTC.

CDR3 loop: CATSRDPADLNEKLFF. DNA of the CDR3: TGTGCCACCAGCAGAGATCCCGCAGACCTTAATGAAAAACTGTTTTTT. The V and J genes are TRBV15 and TRBJ1-4; D gene unclear. Germline V gene data show CDR1 as LNHNV and CDR2 as YYDKDF (reference sequence). V was pared by 0 bases and J by 4 bases, with 12 bases between. This CDR3 comprises 16 residues.